This TCR beta chain was obtained from a study of shared clonotypes between healthy human individuals. Study as a whole: Per donor, three plates held CD4 naive cells, three held CD4 memory, two held CD8 naive and one held CD8 memory.

About this clone itself: Its target is unknown.

Original handling: ImmunoSEQ output held junction-only sequences without quality scores, so filtering differed. The repertoire was sequenced with immunoSEQ multiplex PCR; TCRdb's copy has only in-frame clones and lacks some. V and J calls and clone size follow that table, whereas D and trimming were derived from the DNA. The sample lists some 1.5 million clones, about 96% occurring once. Points from the study as a whole: Naive CD4 clonotypes were shared across several donors at about 5%.

The sequencing input was naive CD4+ T cells sorted from blood. Subset noted: CD45RA+ positively selected. The source is a man aged 25-45 years in good health.

The CDR3 coding sequence is TGTGCCAGCAGTTTAAGTCGCGGCAGGGGATGGTCTGGGCCCCAGCATTTT. This encodes CASSLSRGRGWSGPQHF. V and J are TRBV28 and TRBJ1-5, with D maybe TRBD1 (6 bases). The CDR3 is made up of 17 amino acids. The germline CDR1 and CDR2 sequences are MDHEN and SYDVKM. Trimming removed 2 bases from V and 9 bases from J, with 23 bases in between.